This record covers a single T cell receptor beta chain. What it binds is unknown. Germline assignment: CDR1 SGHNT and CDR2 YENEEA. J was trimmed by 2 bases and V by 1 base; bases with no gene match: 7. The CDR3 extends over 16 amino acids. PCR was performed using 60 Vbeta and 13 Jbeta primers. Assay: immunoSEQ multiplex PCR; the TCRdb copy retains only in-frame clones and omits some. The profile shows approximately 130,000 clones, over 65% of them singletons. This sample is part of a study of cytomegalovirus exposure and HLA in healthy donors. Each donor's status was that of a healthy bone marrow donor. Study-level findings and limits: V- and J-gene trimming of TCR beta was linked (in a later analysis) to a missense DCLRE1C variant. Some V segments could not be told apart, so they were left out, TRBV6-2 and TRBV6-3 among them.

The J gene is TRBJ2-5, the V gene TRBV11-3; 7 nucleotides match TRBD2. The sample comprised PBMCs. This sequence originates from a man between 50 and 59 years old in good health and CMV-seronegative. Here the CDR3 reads CASSLGLADEQETQYF. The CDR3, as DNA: TGTGCCAGCAGCTTAGGGCTAGCGGACGAACAAGAGACCCAGTACTTC.